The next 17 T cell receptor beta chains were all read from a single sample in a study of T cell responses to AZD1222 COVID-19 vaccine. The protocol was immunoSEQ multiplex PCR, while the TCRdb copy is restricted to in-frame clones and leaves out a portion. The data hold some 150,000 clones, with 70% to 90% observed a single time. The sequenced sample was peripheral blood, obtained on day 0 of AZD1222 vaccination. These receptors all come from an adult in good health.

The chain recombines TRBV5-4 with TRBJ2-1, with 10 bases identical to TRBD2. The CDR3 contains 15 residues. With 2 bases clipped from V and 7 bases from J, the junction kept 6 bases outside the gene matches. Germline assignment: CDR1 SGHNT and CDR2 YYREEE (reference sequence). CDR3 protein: CASSFQLAGHNEQFF. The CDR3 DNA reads TGTGCCAGCAGCTTTCAACTAGCGGGGCATAATGAGCAGTTCTTC. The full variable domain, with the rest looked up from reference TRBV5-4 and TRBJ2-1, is ETGVTQSPTHLIKTRGQQVTLRCSSQSGHNTVSWYQQALGQGPQFIFQYYREEENGRGNFPPRFSGLQFPNYSSELNVNALELDDSALYLCASSFQLAGHNEQFFGPGTRLTVL.

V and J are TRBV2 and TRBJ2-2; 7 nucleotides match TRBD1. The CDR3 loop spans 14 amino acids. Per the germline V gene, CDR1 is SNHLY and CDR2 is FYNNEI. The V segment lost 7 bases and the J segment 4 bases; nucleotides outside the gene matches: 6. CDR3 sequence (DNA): TGTGCCAGCACAGGGGGTATCGGCACCGGGGAGCTGTTTTTT. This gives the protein CASTGGIGTGELFF.

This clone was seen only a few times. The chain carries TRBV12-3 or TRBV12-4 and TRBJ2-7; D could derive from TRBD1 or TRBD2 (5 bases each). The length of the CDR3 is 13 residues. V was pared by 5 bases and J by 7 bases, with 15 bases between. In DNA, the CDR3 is TGTGCCAGCAGTCCAAACAGGTGGAGGGAGCAGTACTTC. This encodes CASSPNRWREQYF.

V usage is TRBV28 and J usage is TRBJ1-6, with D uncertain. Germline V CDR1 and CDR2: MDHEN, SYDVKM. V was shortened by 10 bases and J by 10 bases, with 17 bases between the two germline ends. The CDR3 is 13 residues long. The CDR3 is CATYKAIRSPLHF. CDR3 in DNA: TGTGCCACCTACAAGGCCATTAGATCACCCCTCCACTTT.

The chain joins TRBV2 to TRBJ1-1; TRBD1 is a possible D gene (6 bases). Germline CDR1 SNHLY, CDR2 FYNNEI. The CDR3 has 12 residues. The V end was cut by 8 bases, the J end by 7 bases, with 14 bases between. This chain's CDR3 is CASGQGGGEAFF. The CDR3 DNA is TGTGCCAGCGGCCAAGGGGGGGGTGAAGCTTTCTTT.

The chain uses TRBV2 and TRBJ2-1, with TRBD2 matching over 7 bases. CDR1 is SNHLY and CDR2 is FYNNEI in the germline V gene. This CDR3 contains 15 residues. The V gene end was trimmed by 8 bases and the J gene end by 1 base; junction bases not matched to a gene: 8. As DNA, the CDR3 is TGTGCCAGCCAAACTAGCGCCCGTTCCTACAATGAGCAGTTCTTC. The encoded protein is CASQTSARSYNEQFF.

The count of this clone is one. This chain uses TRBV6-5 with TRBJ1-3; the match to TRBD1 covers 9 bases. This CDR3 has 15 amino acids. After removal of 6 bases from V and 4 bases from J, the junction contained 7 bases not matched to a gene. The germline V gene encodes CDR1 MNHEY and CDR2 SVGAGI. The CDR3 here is CASSPRGTGGNTIYF. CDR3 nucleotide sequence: TGTGCCAGCAGCCCACGCGGGACAGGGGGAAACACCATATATTTT.

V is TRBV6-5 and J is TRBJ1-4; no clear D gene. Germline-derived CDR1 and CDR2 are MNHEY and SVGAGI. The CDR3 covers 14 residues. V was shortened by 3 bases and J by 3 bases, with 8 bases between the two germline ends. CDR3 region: CASSYGIANEKLFF. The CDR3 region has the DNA TGTGCCAGCAGTTATGGGATCGCTAATGAAAAACTGTTTTTT.

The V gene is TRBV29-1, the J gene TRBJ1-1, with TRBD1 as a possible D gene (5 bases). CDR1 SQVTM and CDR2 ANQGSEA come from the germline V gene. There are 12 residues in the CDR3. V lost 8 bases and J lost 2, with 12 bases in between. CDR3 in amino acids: CSSRGGNTEAFF. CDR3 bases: TGCAGCTCTCGGGGCGGAAACACTGAAGCTTTCTTT.

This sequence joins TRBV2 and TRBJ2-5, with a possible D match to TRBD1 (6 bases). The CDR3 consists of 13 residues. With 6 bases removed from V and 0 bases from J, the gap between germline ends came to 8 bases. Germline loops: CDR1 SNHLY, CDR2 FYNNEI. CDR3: CASSRDNQETQYF. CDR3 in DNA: TGTGCCAGCAGCCGGGACAACCAAGAGACCCAGTACTTC.

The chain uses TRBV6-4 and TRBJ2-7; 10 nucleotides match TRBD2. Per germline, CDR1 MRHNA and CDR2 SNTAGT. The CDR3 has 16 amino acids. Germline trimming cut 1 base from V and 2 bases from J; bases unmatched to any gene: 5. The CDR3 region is CASSDWYGLAAYEQYF. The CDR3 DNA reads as TGTGCCAGCAGTGACTGGTACGGACTAGCGGCCTACGAGCAGTACTTC.

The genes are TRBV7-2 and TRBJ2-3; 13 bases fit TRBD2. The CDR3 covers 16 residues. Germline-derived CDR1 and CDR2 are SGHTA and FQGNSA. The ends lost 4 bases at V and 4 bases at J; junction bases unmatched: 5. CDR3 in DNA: TGTGCCAGCAGCTCGGGACTAGCGGGACCGGCAGATACGCAGTATTTT. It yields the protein CASSSGLAGPADTQYF.

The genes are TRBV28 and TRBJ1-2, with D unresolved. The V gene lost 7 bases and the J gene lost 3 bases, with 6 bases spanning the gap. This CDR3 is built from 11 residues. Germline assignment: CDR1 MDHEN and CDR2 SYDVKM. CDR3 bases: TGTGCCAGCACTAAAGACTATGGCTACACCTTC. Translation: CASTKDYGYTF.

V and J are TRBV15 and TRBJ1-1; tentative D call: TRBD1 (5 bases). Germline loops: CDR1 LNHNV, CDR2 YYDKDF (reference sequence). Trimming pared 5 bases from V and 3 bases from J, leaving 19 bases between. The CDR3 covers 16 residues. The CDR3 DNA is TGTGCCACCAGCCCTCGGCGAGAGGGGAGAGACACTGAAGCTTTCTTT. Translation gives CATSPRREGRDTEAFF. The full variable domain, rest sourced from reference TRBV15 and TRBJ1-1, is DAMVIQNPRYQVTQFGKPVTLSCSQTLNHNVMYWYQQKSSQAPKLLFHYYDKDFNNEADTPDNFQSRRPNTSFCFLDIRSPGLGDTAMYLCATSPRREGRDTEAFFGQGTRLTVV.

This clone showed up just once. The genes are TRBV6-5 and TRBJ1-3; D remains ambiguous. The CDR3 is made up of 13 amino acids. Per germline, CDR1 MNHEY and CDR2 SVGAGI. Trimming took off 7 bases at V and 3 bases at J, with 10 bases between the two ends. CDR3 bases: TGTGCCAGCATAGAAGGGCATGGAAACACCATATATTTT. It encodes CASIEGHGNTIYF.

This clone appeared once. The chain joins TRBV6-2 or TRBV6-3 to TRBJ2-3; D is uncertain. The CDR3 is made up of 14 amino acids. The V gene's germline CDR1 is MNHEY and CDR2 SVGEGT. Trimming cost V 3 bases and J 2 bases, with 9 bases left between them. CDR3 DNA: TGTGCCAGCAGTTATTACAAGTCCACAGATACGCAGTATTTT. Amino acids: CASSYYKSTDTQYF.

The CDR3 is CAWFDREDNEKLFF. As DNA, the CDR3 is TGTGCCTGGTTTGACAGGGAGGATAATGAAAAACTGTTTTTT. This rearrangement joins TRBV2 to TRBJ1-4, with 7 bases fitting TRBD1. CDR1 is SNHLY, CDR2 FYNNEI, per germline. V lost 11 bases, J lost 4 bases, and 10 bases stayed unmatched. The CDR3 runs to 14 residues.